The next 11 T cell receptor beta chains were all read from a single sample in a study of identical twins. Each CDR3 protein is one row after TCRdb ran MiXCR on the 5' RACE reads. In the table there are a few hundred thousand distinct CDR3 sequences, roughly 13% of which are singletons. The sample was also reused in another study, on yellow fever vaccine responses in identical twins.

Material: memory (CD45RO+) T cells sorted from blood. All receptors derive from a woman between 18 and 29 years old in good health.

This clonotype was detected ten times or more. V usage is TRBV5-6 and J usage is TRBJ2-3, with D tentatively TRBD2 (6 bases). CDR3 length equals 14 residues. Germline CDR1 SGHDT, CDR2 YYEEEE. The ends were cut back, 0 bases at V and 8 bases at J, with 13 bases in the middle. CDR3 nucleotides: TGTGCCAGCAGCTTGGGGGGAAAGCGGGCTACGCAGTATTTT. Amino acids: CASSLGGKRATQYF.

The genes are TRBV27 and TRBJ2-7; 8 bases match TRBD2. CDR3 length: 13 amino acids. The V gene end was trimmed by 3 bases and the J gene end by 7 bases; junction bases not matched to a gene: 5. Per germline, CDR1 MNHEY and CDR2 SMNVEV (reference sequence). DNA of the CDR3: TGTGCCAGCAGTTTCGGGGGGGGGAGGGAGCAGTACTTC. As protein: CASSFGGGREQYF.

The rearrangement joins TRBV3-1 to TRBJ1-1, with 11 bases aligning to TRBD1. The germline V gene has CDR1 LGHDT and CDR2 YNNKEL (reference sequence). Trimming at V came to 4 bases and at J to 7 bases, leaving 11 bases not matched to a gene. The CDR3 totals 16 residues. CDR3 DNA: TGTGCCAGCAGCCTACGAGCCGGGACAGGGGGTAATGAAGCTTTCTTT. Translating gives CASSLRAGTGGNEAFF.

This clonotype was counted ten times or more. The chain combines TRBV12-3 or TRBV12-4 with TRBJ1-5, with 11 nucleotides matching TRBD1. V trimming: 5 bases; J trimming: 4 bases; junction bases outside the gene matches: 4. This CDR3 is built from 15 residues. CDR3 coding DNA: TGTGCCAGCAGTGTCGGGACAGGGGGAAATCAGCCCCAGCATTTT. Its translation: CASSVGTGGNQPQHF.

The gene calls are TRBV11-2 and TRBJ2-5; D gene unclear. Trimming took 7 bases from V and 2 from J, leaving 14 bases between them. Germline V gives CDR1 SGHAT, CDR2 FQNNGV. This CDR3 contains 14 residues. CDR3 amino acids: CASTPMEPQETQYF. The CDR3 region has the DNA TGTGCCAGCACCCCCATGGAACCTCAAGAGACCCAGTACTTC.

The chain carries TRBV20-1 and TRBJ2-2; D is ambiguous. Trimming shortened V by 6 bases and J by 5 bases, and 10 bases separated the two germline ends. This CDR3 region has 12 residues. The germline V gene encodes CDR1 DFQATT and CDR2 SNEGSKA (reference sequence). The CDR3 sequence is CSAAPPTGELFF. The CDR3 bases are TGCAGTGCCGCTCCTCCGACCGGGGAGCTGTTTTTT.

Only a few counts were recorded for this clonotype. J is TRBJ2-3 and V is TRBV7-9; D gene unclear. In germline, CDR1 is SEHNR, CDR2 FQNEAQ (reference sequence). V dropped 2 bases and J dropped 2 bases, with 17 bases sitting between them. The CDR3 spans 17 residues. CDR3 residues: CASSLNPWTADTDTQYF. The CDR3 DNA is TGTGCCAGCAGCTTAAACCCCTGGACGGCAGACACAGATACGCAGTATTTT.

The chain uses TRBV20-1 and TRBJ2-7; TRBD2 matches at 7 bases. This CDR3 is 15 amino acids long. From germline, CDR1 is DFQATT and CDR2 SNEGSKA (reference sequence). Germline trimming cut 0 bases from V and 1 base from J; bases unmatched to any gene: 6. The CDR3 DNA reads TGCAGTGCTAGAGAAAATGTAGCGGGTTCCTACGAGCAGTACTTC. Amino acid sequence: CSARENVAGSYEQYF.

The rearrangement uses TRBV11-2 and TRBJ2-2; D is perhaps TRBD2 (6 bases). The CDR3 extends over 16 amino acids. Germline V CDR1 and CDR2: SGHAT, FQNNGV. V lost 3 bases, J lost 7 bases, and 18 bases lay in between. CDR3 nucleotides: TGTGCCAGCAGCTTTGGGTCGGGGAGGTTAATCGGGGAGCTGTTTTTT. This encodes CASSFGSGRLIGELFF. Full variable domain (outside the CDR3, taken from reference TRBV11-2 and TRBJ2-2): EAGVAQSPRYKIIEKRQSVAFWCNPISGHATLYWYQQILGQGPKLLIQFQNNGVVDDSQLPKDRFSAERLKGVDSTLKIQPAKLEDSAVYLCASSFGSGRLIGELFFGEGSRLTVL.

This clonotype was detected a few times. The V and J genes are TRBV18 and TRBJ2-3; possibly TRBD2 for D (6 bases). The ends were cut back, 3 bases at V and 0 bases at J, with 10 bases in the middle. Germline V gives CDR1 KGHSH, CDR2 LQKENI. CDR3 length equals 15 residues. Written as DNA, the CDR3 is TGTGCCAGCTCACCTTTGGGGAGGAGCACAGATACGCAGTATTTT. Its translation is CASSPLGRSTDTQYF.

This clonotype was found once. V usage is TRBV12-3 or TRBV12-4 and J usage is TRBJ2-2, with 9 nucleotides matching TRBD1. This CDR3 is built from 15 residues. With 3 bases clipped from V and 6 bases from J, the junction kept 5 bases outside the gene matches. CDR3 nucleotides: TGTGCCAGCAGTTTGGGGGACAGGGCCCCCGGGGAGCTGTTTTTT. Its protein is CASSLGDRAPGELFF.